The T cell receptor (beta chain) under discussion was sequenced for a study of cytomegalovirus exposure and HLA in healthy donors. CDR1 is LNHDA, CDR2 SQIVND, per germline (reference sequence). The V end lost 6 bases, the J end lost 7 bases, and 14 bases lay between the germline ends. The CDR3 consists of 13 residues. Sequencing used immunoSEQ multiplex PCR; TCRdb keeps in-frame clones, though not all of them. The data contain 100,000 to 150,000 clones, 88% of them singletons. The V and J genes are TRBV19 and TRBJ2-3; TRBD2 might be the D (6 bases). The source is a man aged 30 to 45 in good health and CMV-seronegative. What was sequenced was PBMCs. CDR3 loop: CASSFTGVHTQYF. DNA of the CDR3: TGTGCCAGTAGCTTCACGGGGGTTCATACGCAGTATTTT.